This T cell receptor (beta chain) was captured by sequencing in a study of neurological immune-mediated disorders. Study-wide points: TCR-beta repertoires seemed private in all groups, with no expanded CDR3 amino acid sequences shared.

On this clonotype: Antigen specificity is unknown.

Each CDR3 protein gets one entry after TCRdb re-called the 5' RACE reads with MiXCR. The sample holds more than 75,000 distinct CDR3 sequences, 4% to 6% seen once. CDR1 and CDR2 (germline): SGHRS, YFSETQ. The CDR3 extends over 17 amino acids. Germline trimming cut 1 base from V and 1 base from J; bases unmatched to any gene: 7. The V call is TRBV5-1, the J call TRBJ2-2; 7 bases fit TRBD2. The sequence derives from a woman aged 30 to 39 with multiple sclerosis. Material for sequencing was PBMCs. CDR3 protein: CASSLLGLAVNTGELFF. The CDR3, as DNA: TGCGCCAGCAGCTTGTTGGGTCTAGCGGTGAACACCGGGGAGCTGTTTTTT.